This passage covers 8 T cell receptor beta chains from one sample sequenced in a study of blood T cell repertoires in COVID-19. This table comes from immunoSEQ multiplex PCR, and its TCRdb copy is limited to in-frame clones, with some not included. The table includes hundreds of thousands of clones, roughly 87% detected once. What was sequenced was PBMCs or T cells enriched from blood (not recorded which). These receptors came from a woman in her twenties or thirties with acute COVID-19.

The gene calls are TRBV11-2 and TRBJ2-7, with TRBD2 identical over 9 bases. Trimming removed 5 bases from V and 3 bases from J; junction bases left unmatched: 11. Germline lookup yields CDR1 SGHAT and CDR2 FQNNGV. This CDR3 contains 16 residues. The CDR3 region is CASSKGTSSQNYEQYF. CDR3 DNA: TGTGCCAGCAGCAAGGGGACTAGCAGCCAGAACTACGAGCAGTACTTC.

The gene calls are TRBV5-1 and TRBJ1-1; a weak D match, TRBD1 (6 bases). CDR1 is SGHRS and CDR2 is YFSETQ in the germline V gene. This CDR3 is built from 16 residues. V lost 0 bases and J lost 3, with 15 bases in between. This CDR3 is CASSLENTGLDTEAFF. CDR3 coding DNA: TGCGCCAGCAGCTTGGAAAACACAGGGCTTGACACTGAAGCTTTCTTT.

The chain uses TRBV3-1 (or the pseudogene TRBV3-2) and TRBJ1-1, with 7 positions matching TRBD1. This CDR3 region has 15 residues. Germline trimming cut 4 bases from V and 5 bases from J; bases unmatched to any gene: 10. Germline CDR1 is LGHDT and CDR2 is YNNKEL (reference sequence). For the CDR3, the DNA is TGTGCCAGCAGCCTAGGTGGGGTCAGGGGGACTGAAGCTTTCTTT. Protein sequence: CASSLGGVRGTEAFF.

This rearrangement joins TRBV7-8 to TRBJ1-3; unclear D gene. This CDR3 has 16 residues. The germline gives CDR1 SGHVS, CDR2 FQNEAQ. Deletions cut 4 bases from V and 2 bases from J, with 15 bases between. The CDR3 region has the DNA TGTGCCAGCAGCTCCCGACTATCGGTCGCTGGAAACACCATATATTTT. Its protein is CASSSRLSVAGNTIYF.

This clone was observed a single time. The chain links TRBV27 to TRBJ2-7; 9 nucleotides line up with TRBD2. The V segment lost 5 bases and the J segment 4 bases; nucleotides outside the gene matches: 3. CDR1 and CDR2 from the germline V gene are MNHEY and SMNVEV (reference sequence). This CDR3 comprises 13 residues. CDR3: CASSPLAGYEQYF. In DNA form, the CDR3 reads TGTGCCAGCAGTCCGCTAGCGGGATACGAGCAGTACTTC.

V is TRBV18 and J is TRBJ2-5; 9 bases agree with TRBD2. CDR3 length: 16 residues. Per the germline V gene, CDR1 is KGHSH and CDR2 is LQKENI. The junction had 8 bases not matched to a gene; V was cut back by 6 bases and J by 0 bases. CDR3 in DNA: TGTGCCAGCTCGCCAACGATAGCGGGGGACCAAGAGACCCAGTACTTC. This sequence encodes CASSPTIAGDQETQYF.

CDR3 in DNA: TGCGCCAGCAGCTTGGGGGGCAGGCCGCGAGTTGATTCACCCCTCCACTTT. As protein: CASSLGGRPRVDSPLHF. The rearrangement links TRBV5-1 to TRBJ1-6; possibly TRBD1 for D (5 bases). Germline V gene lookup returns CDR1 SGHRS and CDR2 YFSETQ. The CDR3 covers 17 residues. The V end lost 0 bases, the J end lost 8 bases, and 18 bases lay between the germline ends.

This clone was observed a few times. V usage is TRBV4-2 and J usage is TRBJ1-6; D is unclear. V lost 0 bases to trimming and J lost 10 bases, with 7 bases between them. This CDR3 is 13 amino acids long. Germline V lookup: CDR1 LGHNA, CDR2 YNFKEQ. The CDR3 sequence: CASSQELESPLHF. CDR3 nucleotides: TGTGCCAGCAGCCAAGAACTAGAATCACCCCTCCACTTT.